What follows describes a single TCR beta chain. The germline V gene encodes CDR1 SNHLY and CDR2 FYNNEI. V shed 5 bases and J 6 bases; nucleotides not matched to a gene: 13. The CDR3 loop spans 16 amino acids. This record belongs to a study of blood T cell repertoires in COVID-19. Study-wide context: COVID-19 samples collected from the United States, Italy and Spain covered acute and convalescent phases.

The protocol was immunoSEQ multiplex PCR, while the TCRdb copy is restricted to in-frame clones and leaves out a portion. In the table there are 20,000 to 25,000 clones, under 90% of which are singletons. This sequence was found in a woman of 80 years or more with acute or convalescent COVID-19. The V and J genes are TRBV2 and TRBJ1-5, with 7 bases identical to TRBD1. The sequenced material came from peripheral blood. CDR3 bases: TGTGCCAGCAGTTTAAGACAGGGAGACTCGCGTCAGCCCCAGCATTTT. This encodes CASSLRQGDSRQPQHF.